Below are 26 T cell receptor beta chains sequenced from a single sample in a study of CD8 T cells in Susac syndrome. A quantity of about 0.5 to 1 ug RNA underwent reverse transcription using random hexamers. TCRdb reanalysed the immunoSEQ multiplex PCR reads using MiXCR and keeps one entry per CDR3 protein. The table lists about 190,000 distinct CDR3 sequences, 85% to 95% of them singletons. The sample taken for sequencing was CD4+ T cells from PBMCs. All receptors come from a human donor in good health.

The V and J genes are TRBV7-3 and TRBJ2-3; no firm D call. Trimming shortened V by 2 bases and J by 5 bases, and 14 bases separated the two germline ends. Germline V gene sequence: CDR1 SGHTA, CDR2 FQGTGA. The CDR3 contains 15 residues. CDR3 sequence reads: CASSLSSRWIDTQYF. CDR3 nucleotide sequence: TGTGCCAGCAGCTTATCTTCAAGGTGGATAGATACGCAGTATTTT.

The rearrangement uses TRBV27 and TRBJ2-3; 10 positions agree with TRBD2. Germline CDR1 is MNHEY and CDR2 is SMNVEV (reference sequence). CDR3 length equals 13 residues. The trim removed 6 bases at V and 14 bases at J, leaving 11 bases unmatched. CDR3 in amino acids: CASRDHSGGSRYF. CDR3 in DNA: TGTGCCAGCAGAGACCATAGCGGGGGGAGCCGGTATTTT.

The chain joins TRBV15 to TRBJ2-2, with D perhaps matching TRBD2 (5 bases). Looked up from germline, CDR1 is LNHNV and CDR2 is YYDKDF (reference sequence). Trimming stripped 1 base from V and 1 base from J, with 10 bases between. The CDR3 runs to 16 residues. This CDR3 is CATSRAGSWNTGELFF. The CDR3 nucleotides read TGTGCCACCAGCAGAGCGGGGAGTTGGAACACCGGGGAGCTGTTTTTT.

The chain joins TRBV20-1 to TRBJ2-3; 10 nucleotides agree with TRBD1. The CDR3 is 13 residues long. The germline gives CDR1 DFQATT, CDR2 SNEGSKA (reference sequence). Trimming cost V 8 bases and J 4 bases; bases outside gene matches: 6. The CDR3 is CSHYGTGADTQYF. The DNA for the CDR3 is TGCAGTCATTACGGGACAGGGGCAGATACGCAGTATTTT.

The chain has TRBV7-9 and TRBJ2-7; 7 nucleotides match TRBD1. With V trimmed by 5 bases and J by 3 bases, 7 bases remained unmatched. This CDR3 region has 14 residues. Germline lookup yields CDR1 SEHNR and CDR2 FQNEAQ (reference sequence). This CDR3 is CASSRGTENYEQYV. CDR3 in DNA: TGTGCCAGCAGCAGAGGGACAGAGAACTACGAGCAGTACGTC.

The J gene is TRBJ2-2, the V gene TRBV9; 10 nucleotides match TRBD2. Germline CDR1 and CDR2: SGDLS and YYNGEE. Trimming cost V 3 bases and J 6 bases; bases outside gene matches: 5. The CDR3 runs to 15 residues. CDR3 sequence: CASSAGLAAAGELFF. The CDR3 region has the DNA TGTGCCAGCAGCGCCGGACTAGCGGCGGCCGGGGAGCTGTTTTTT.

The J gene is TRBJ1-1, the V gene TRBV4-3; possibly TRBD1 for D (6 bases). This CDR3 comprises 16 residues. Germline values: CDR1 LGHNA, CDR2 YSLEER. V was cut by 0 bases and J by 8 bases, with 19 bases left in between. CDR3: CASSQDPRAGEREAFF. For the CDR3, the DNA is TGCGCCAGCAGCCAAGATCCCCGGGCAGGGGAAAGAGAAGCTTTCTTT.

This clonotype was recorded once. The chain couples TRBV14 to TRBJ2-2; D is uncertain. The germline V gene has CDR1 SGHDN and CDR2 FVKESK. The CDR3 contains 15 residues. With 4 bases removed from V and 6 bases from J, the gap between germline ends came to 15 bases. CDR3 sequence (DNA): TGTGCCAGCAGCCTTCGTCTCCTAGGCCCCGGGGAGCTGTTTTTT. Its translation is CASSLRLLGPGELFF. Full variable domain (outside the CDR3, taken from reference TRBV14 and TRBJ2-2): EAGVTQFPSHSVIEKGQTVTLRCDPISGHDNLYWYRRVMGKEIKFLLHFVKESKQDESGMPNNRFLAERTGGTYSTLKVQPAELEDSGVYFCASSLRLLGPGELFFGEGSRLTVL.

This rearrangement joins TRBV6-2 or TRBV6-3 to TRBJ2-3; D unclear. This CDR3 has 15 residues. Trimming removed 2 bases from V and 3 bases from J, with 12 bases in between. Germline V gene sequence: CDR1 MNHEY, CDR2 SVGEGT. The CDR3 loop is CASSYDDSLTDTQYF. The CDR3 region has the DNA TGTGCCAGCAGTTACGATGACTCCCTTACAGATACGCAGTATTTT.

DNA for the CDR3: TGTGCCAGCAGTCCGATGAGGGGCACTGAAGCTTTCTTT. It codes for CASSPMRGTEAFF. This chain links TRBV27 with TRBJ1-1; maybe TRBD1 (5 bases). This CDR3 region has 13 residues. The germline V gene encodes CDR1 MNHEY and CDR2 SMNVEV (reference sequence). Deletions cut 5 bases from V and 4 bases from J, with 11 bases between.

The chain employs TRBV20-1 and TRBJ2-7; 10 nucleotides match TRBD2. CDR3 length: 15 amino acids. The V and J ends lost 1 base and 7 bases, in that order; junction bases with no gene match: 10. CDR1 is DFQATT, CDR2 SNEGSKA, per germline (reference sequence). For the CDR3, the DNA is TGCAGTGCTAGAGTACGGCTAGCGGGAGCCCTAGAGCAGTACGTC. Translation: CSARVRLAGALEQYV.

V gene TRBV18 combines with J gene TRBJ2-5, with TRBD2 matching over 10 bases. CDR1 and CDR2 (germline): KGHSH, LQKENI. CDR3 length: 16 residues. Trimming removed 8 bases from V and 0 bases from J; junction bases left unmatched: 9. The DNA of the CDR3 is TGTGCCAGCGGTTCTATGCTAGCGGGAGACCAAGAGACCCAGTACTTC. Its translation is CASGSMLAGDQETQYF.

This clonotype was seen once. The J gene is TRBJ1-5, the V gene TRBV3-1; D call uncertain. Germline V CDR1 and CDR2: LGHDT, YNNKEL (reference sequence). CDR3 length: 15 amino acids. Trimming cost V 1 base and J 5 bases, with 12 bases left between them. This CDR3 reads CASSQGPSSYQPQHF. CDR3 nucleotide sequence: TGTGCCAGCAGCCAAGGCCCTAGCTCTTATCAGCCCCAGCATTTT.

The rearrangement links TRBV30 to TRBJ2-1; 7 bases are shared with TRBD1. V dropped 5 bases and J dropped 8; count of bases not matched to a gene: 12. The V gene's germline CDR1 is GTSNPN and CDR2 SVGIG (reference sequence). This CDR3 has 14 residues. DNA of the CDR3: TGTGCCTGGGGCAAGGGACAGTCTAACGATGAGCAGTTCTTC. Translating it yields CAWGKGQSNDEQFF.

The chain links TRBV7-3 to TRBJ1-1; tentative D call: TRBD1 (6 bases). Germline V gene data show CDR1 as SGHTA and CDR2 as FQGTGA. The CDR3 is 13 residues long. V was trimmed by 5 bases and J by 6 bases, leaving 13 bases between them. The CDR3 is CASSVGGRAEAFF. The CDR3 region has the DNA TGTGCCAGCAGCGTCGGGGGCAGAGCTGAAGCTTTCTTT. Supplemented by reference TRBV7-3 and TRBJ1-1, the full variable domain reads GAGVSQTPSNKVTEKGKYVELRCDPISGHTALYWYRQSLGQGPEFLIYFQGTGAADDSGLPNDRFFAVRPEGSVSTLKIQRTERGDSAVYLCASSVGGRAEAFFGQGTRLTVV.

This clonotype was recorded only once. The genes are TRBV20-1 and TRBJ2-7; possible D gene TRBD2, 5 bases. Trimming stripped 7 bases from V and 4 bases from J, with 14 bases between. Germline lookup yields CDR1 DFQATT and CDR2 SNEGSKA (reference sequence). This CDR3 is 12 amino acids long. CDR3 region: CSVSGPEYEQYV. For the CDR3, the DNA is TGCAGTGTCAGCGGCCCGGAATACGAGCAGTACGTC.

This clonotype was counted a single time. The chain uses TRBV6-5 and TRBJ1-2, with D uncertain. CDR3 length equals 12 residues. Germline V gives CDR1 MNHEY, CDR2 SVGAGI. The V end lost 6 bases, the J end lost 4 bases, and 9 bases lay between the germline ends. CDR3 in DNA: TGTGCCAGCAGGACAATCCCCTATGGCTACACCTTC. Protein product: CASRTIPYGYTF.

The chain carries TRBV12-3 or TRBV12-4 and TRBJ1-4, with 9 bases fitting TRBD1. The V and J ends lost 4 bases and 7 bases, in that order; junction bases with no gene match: 7. The CDR3 has 15 amino acids. The CDR3 DNA is TGTGCCAGCAGTTATCTACAGGGGGCGAGTGAAAAACTGTTTTTT. Amino acids: CASSYLQGASEKLFF.

CDR3 sequence (DNA): TGTGCCAGCAGTCACCCTTCCCGTATGAGTAATCAGCCCCAGCATTTT. Protein sequence: CASSHPSRMSNQPQHF. This chain joins TRBV12-3 or TRBV12-4 and TRBJ1-5; no definite D call. This CDR3 region has 16 residues. Trimming took 5 bases from V and 4 from J, leaving 18 bases between them.

The rearrangement links TRBV15 to TRBJ1-2; 8 bases agree with TRBD1. The CDR3 is 15 residues long. V lost 7 bases, J lost 2 bases, and 9 bases stayed unmatched. Germline CDR1 is LNHNV and CDR2 is YYDKDF (reference sequence). Written as DNA, the CDR3 is TGTGCCACCACAGCGACAGGGGACCCCAACTATGGCTACACCTTC. This translates into CATTATGDPNYGYTF.

V is TRBV18 and J is TRBJ2-7, with 8 bases that match TRBD1. Losses at the gene ends were 1 base for V and 7 bases for J; bases not matched to a gene: 6. This CDR3 has 14 amino acids. The germline gives CDR1 KGHSH, CDR2 LQKENI. As DNA, the CDR3 is TGTGCCAGCTCACCACTGGACAGGGAAGGTGAGCAGTACGTC. Protein product: CASSPLDREGEQYV.

The chain recombines TRBV7-9 with TRBJ1-1, with TRBD1 matching 8 bases. The germline gives CDR1 SEHNR, CDR2 FQNEAQ (reference sequence). Losses at the gene ends were 4 bases for V and 0 bases for J; bases not matched to a gene: 4. The length of the CDR3 is 15 residues. The CDR3 DNA is TGTGCCAGCAGCTCGTTCAGGGGGCTGAACACTGAAGCTTTCTTT. Translated, it gives CASSSFRGLNTEAFF.

The chain links TRBV29-1 to TRBJ2-2; TRBD1 or TRBD2 may be the D gene (5 bases each). Germline V gene data show CDR1 as SQVTM and CDR2 as ANQGSEA. V was cut by 7 bases and J by 1 base, with 10 bases left in between. There are 13 residues in the CDR3. CDR3 residues: CSGGRWNTGELFF. The CDR3 DNA reads TGCAGCGGGGGACGGTGGAACACCGGGGAGCTGTTTTTT.

This chain links TRBV28 with TRBJ1-5; D is possibly TRBD1 (5 bases). This CDR3 region has 17 residues. Trimming took off 3 bases at V and 6 bases at J, with 21 bases between the two ends. In germline, CDR1 is MDHEN, CDR2 SYDVKM. CDR3 loop: CASSFPSEGVLSQPQHF. CDR3 sequence (DNA): TGTGCCAGCAGTTTCCCAAGCGAAGGGGTTTTAAGTCAGCCCCAGCATTTT. Full variable domain (missing parts from reference TRBV28 and TRBJ1-5): DVKVTQSSRYLVKRTGEKVFLECVQDMDHENMFWYRQDPGLGLRLIYFSYDVKMKEKGDIPEGYSVSREKKERFSLILESASTNQTSMYLCASSFPSEGVLSQPQHFGDGTRLSIL.

The chain carries TRBV18 and TRBJ2-1; D call uncertain. The CDR3 loop spans 16 amino acids. V lost 2 bases and J 5 bases, leaving 16 bases between the germline ends. The germline V gene has CDR1 KGHSH and CDR2 LQKENI. The CDR3 spells CASSPTAHKVNNEQFF. The CDR3 bases are TGTGCCAGCTCACCAACGGCCCACAAGGTTAACAATGAGCAGTTCTTC.

V usage is TRBV7-6 and J usage is TRBJ1-6; D is ambiguous. The V end lost 4 bases, the J end lost 7 bases, and 5 bases lay between the germline ends. Germline-derived CDR1 and CDR2 are SGHVS and FNYEAQ. The CDR3 is 12 residues long. CDR3 sequence: CASSYRNSPLHF. The CDR3 DNA is TGTGCCAGCAGCTACAGAAATTCACCCCTCCACTTT.